The rows below give T cell receptor beta chains drawn from one sample of a study of blood T cell repertoires in COVID-19. The table came from immunoSEQ multiplex PCR; TCRdb's copy has only in-frame clones and leaves some out. The sample includes approximately 170,000 clones, approximately 86% of them seen just once. Sequences were obtained from peripheral blood. The source of these receptors is a woman older than 75 with COVID-19, enrolled during active disease. Both conserved end residues are part of each CDR3. A D gene is named only where the DNA matches it firmly. The size entry is marked missing in some rows and otherwise reads once, few, many or a size class.

clone_size j_call v_call d_call cdr3_aa cdr3_nt
. TRBJ1-6 TRBV19 . CASTERVGSPLHF TGTGCCAGTACGGAGAGGGTAGGTTCACCCCTCCACTTT
. TRBJ2-7 TRBV27 TRBD1 CASKTNRGRAYEQYF TGTGCCAGCAAAACAAACAGGGGGCGGGCTTACGAGCAGTACTTC
. TRBJ1-1 TRBV19 . CASSRQFTEAFF TGTGCCAGTAGTAGACAGTTCACCGAGGCTTTCTTT
. TRBJ1-1 TRBV12-3/TRBV12-4 TRBD1 CASRGQGVGAFF TGTGCCAGCAGGGGACAGGGGGTGGGAGCTTTCTTT
. TRBJ2-7 TRBV5-1 TRBD2 CASSPLGLAGAPYEQYF TGCGCCAGCAGCCCGTTAGGACTAGCGGGAGCTCCGTACGAGCAGTACTTC
once TRBJ1-3 TRBV10-3 . CAISARESGNTIYF TGTGCCATCAGTGCCCGAGAAAGTGGAAACACCATATATTTT
. TRBJ2-4 TRBV28 . CASSLSAGGNIQYF TGTGCCAGCAGTTTATCGGCAGGGGGGAACATTCAGTACTTC
. TRBJ2-7 TRBV5-1 . CASSSNPGTIHREQYF TGCGCCAGCAGCTCAAATCCCGGGACAATCCATCGCGAGCAGTACTTC
. TRBJ1-3 TRBV7-2 TRBD1 CASSLAGTGSRNTIYF TGTGCCAGCAGCTTAGCCGGGACAGGGTCTAGAAACACCATATATTTT
. TRBJ2-5 TRBV4-1 . CASSQLSQETQYF TGCGCCAGCAGCCAACTTTCCCAAGAGACCCAGTACTTC
. TRBJ2-1 TRBV11-2 TRBD2 CASSARTSGENEQFF TGTGCCAGCAGCGCGAGGACTAGCGGGGAGAATGAGCAGTTCTTC
. TRBJ2-3 TRBV7-9 TRBD1 CASSSTGAAGTDTQYF TGTGCCAGCAGCTCAACAGGGGCGGCTGGCACAGATACGCAGTATTTT
. TRBJ1-1 TRBV5-1 TRBD1 CASSTGTGGNTEAFF TGCGCCAGCAGCACCGGGACAGGGGGCAATACTGAAGCTTTCTTT
. TRBJ2-1 TRBV27 . CASSLFPSTISSYNEQFF TGTGCCAGCAGTTTATTTCCGTCCACAATCAGCTCCTACAATGAGCAGTTCTTC
. TRBJ2-1 TRBV27 TRBD2 CASSLGAGPFRDEQFF TGTGCCAGCAGTTTGGGAGCGGGACCCTTTCGCGATGAGCAGTTCTTC
. TRBJ2-1 TRBV4-1 TRBD2 CASSQPSGSSYNEQFF TGCGCCAGCAGCCAACCTAGCGGGAGCTCCTACAATGAGCAGTTCTTC
. TRBJ1-4 TRBV6-5 . CASRWRTAQNEKLFF TGTGCCAGCAGATGGAGGACAGCTCAGAATGAAAAACTGTTTTTT
. TRBJ2-7 TRBV12-3/TRBV12-4 . CASSLGQGWQYF TGTGCCAGCAGTTTAGGGCAGGGGTGGCAGTACTTC
. TRBJ2-2 TRBV5-4 . CASSLEQFGELFF TGTGCCAGCAGCTTGGAACAATTTGGGGAGCTGTTTTTT
. TRBJ1-5 TRBV19 . CASSGGKDQPQHF TGTGCCAGTAGTGGGGGGAAGGATCAGCCCCAGCATTTT
. TRBJ1-1 TRBV3-1/TRBV3-2 TRBD1 CASSQELGKGGQLLGEAFF TGTGCCAGCAGCCAAGAACTGGGGAAAGGGGGACAGCTCCTAGGGGAAGCTTTCTTT
. TRBJ1-1 TRBV7-3 . CASSLRAGMNTEAFF TGTGCCAGCAGCTTAAGAGCGGGAATGAACACTGAAGCTTTCTTT
. TRBJ1-2 TRBV19 . CASSPPDKFYGYTF TGTGCCAGTAGTCCCCCGGACAAATTCTATGGCTACACCTTC
. TRBJ2-3 TRBV19 TRBD2 CASSKFPASGSLEDTQYF TGTGCCAGTAGTAAATTCCCCGCTAGCGGGAGTTTAGAGGATACGCAGTATTTT
. TRBJ1-1 TRBV2 TRBD1 CASTGTVTEAFF TGTGCCAGCACTGGGACAGTTACTGAAGCTTTCTTT
. TRBJ2-7 TRBV5-1 TRBD1 CASSLGQGGYEQYF TGCGCCAGCAGCTTGGGACAGGGGGGCTACGAGCAGTACTTC
. TRBJ1-1 TRBV11-2 TRBD1 CASSSAGGATEAFF TGTGCCAGCAGCTCCGCAGGGGGCGCGACTGAAGCTTTCTTT
. TRBJ1-1 TRBV5-6 . CASSSQGWNTEAFF TGTGCCAGCAGCTCGCAGGGTTGGAACACTGAAGCTTTCTTT
few TRBJ2-1 TRBV13 TRBD2 CASSPGLAGFTFLSYNEQFF TGTGCCAGCAGCCCGGGACTAGCGGGATTCACCTTCCTCTCCTACAATGAGCAGTTCTTC
. TRBJ2-3 TRBV28 . CASSLGGLADTQYF TGTGCCAGCAGTTTAGGAGGTTTGGCAGATACGCAGTATTTT
once TRBJ1-5 TRBV7-2 . CASSSPGRAQPQHF TGTGCCAGCAGCTCCCCCGGTCGCGCTCAGCCCCAGCATTTT
. TRBJ2-3 TRBV9 TRBD2 CASSVGGQPGLAASTDTQYF TGTGCCAGCAGCGTAGGGGGACAGCCGGGACTAGCGGCTAGCACAGATACGCAGTATTTT
. TRBJ2-2 TRBV6-5 . CASSLISRAGELFF TGTGCCAGCAGTCTAATAAGTAGAGCCGGGGAGCTGTTTTTT
. TRBJ1-2 TRBV28 . CASGQRGYTF TGTGCCAGCGGGCAGCGGGGCTACACCTTC
. TRBJ1-2 TRBV10-3 TRBD1 CAIRAYPLDRARYTF TGTGCCATCAGGGCCTACCCCCTCGACAGGGCACGCTACACCTTC
. TRBJ1-1 TRBV9 . CASSVGLRTEAFF TGTGCCAGCAGCGTAGGATTACGGACTGAAGCTTTCTTT
. TRBJ2-2 TRBV9 TRBD2 CASRDHPGIAGGELFF TGTGCCAGCAGAGATCACCCGGGAATAGCGGGCGGGGAGCTGTTTTTT
. TRBJ2-4 TRBV18 . CASSETRQAALAKNIQYF TGTGCCAGCTCAGAAACTCGACAGGCTGCTCTAGCCAAAAACATTCAGTACTTC
once TRBJ2-2 TRBV5-4 TRBD2 CASSPIPSGREGELFF TGTGCCAGCAGCCCTATACCTAGCGGGAGGGAAGGGGAGCTGTTTTTT
. TRBJ2-1 TRBV11-1 . CASRNAGYNEQFF TGTGCCAGCAGAAATGCGGGGTACAATGAGCAGTTCTTC
. TRBJ2-7 TRBV2 . CASTLGSRVSEQYF TGTGCCAGCACGCTAGGTTCTCGGGTGAGCGAGCAGTACTTC
. TRBJ1-1 TRBV18 TRBD1 CASSPFMTGTGSGTEAFF TGTGCCAGCTCACCATTCATGACCGGGACAGGGAGTGGCACTGAAGCTTTCTTT
. TRBJ2-5 TRBV28 . CASSLEKFGETQYF TGTGCCAGCAGTTTGGAGAAGTTCGGGGAGACCCAGTACTTC
. TRBJ1-4 TRBV4-3 TRBD1 CASATGTNEKLFF TGCGCCAGTGCGACAGGGACTAATGAAAAACTGTTTTTT
. TRBJ2-1 TRBV19 TRBD2 CASSRGGSSYEQFF TGTGCCAGTAGTAGGGGGGGGTCCTCTTATGAGCAGTTCTTC
. TRBJ1-1 TRBV7-7 TRBD1 CASSPGTGMNTEAFF TGTGCTAGCAGCCCGGGGACAGGGATGAACACTGAAGCTTTCTTT
. TRBJ1-2 TRBV11-2 . CASSLVSGGRYYGYTF TGTGCCAGCAGCTTAGTCAGCGGGGGGCGTTACTATGGCTACACCTTC
. TRBJ2-1 TRBV28 TRBD2 CASSWGLVNNEQFF TGTGCCAGCAGTTGGGGACTAGTCAACAATGAGCAGTTCTTC
. TRBJ2-1 TRBV6-2/TRBV6-3 TRBD2 CASSYPRGGRTSNEQFF TGTGCCAGCAGTTACCCAAGGGGCGGGAGGACCTCCAATGAGCAGTTCTTC